This entry lists 30 T cell receptor beta chains sequenced from one sample in a study of metastatic and nonmetastatic thyroid tumors. Every patient was untreated before thyroid surgery. TCRdb re-called clones via MiXCR from the PCR reads. The sample contains 35,000 to 40,000 clones, roughly a quarter of which appear only once. Sequencing used blood. All receptors derive from a female donor with papillary thyroid cancer or a benign thyroid nodule (not recorded which). Some clones in this sample may be carry-over from other donors' samples.

Within the sample, this clone is medium-sized. Here the CDR3 reads CASSYRFWKSNTGELFF. The CDR3 DNA sequence: TGTGCCAGCAGTTACCGGTTTTGGAAGTCGAACACCGGGGAGCTGTTTTTT. The genes are TRBV6-2 or TRBV6-3 and TRBJ2-2; D unresolved. V lost 2 bases and J 0 bases, leaving 13 bases between the germline ends. This CDR3 contains 17 residues. Germline CDR1 is MNHEY and CDR2 is SVGEGT.

At least ten counts were recorded for this clone. The J gene is TRBJ2-3, the V gene TRBV5-4; D assignment may be TRBD1 or TRBD2 (5 bases each). CDR1 and CDR2 from the germline V gene are SGHNT and YYREEE (reference sequence). Trimming removed 2 bases at V and 0 bases at J, with 13 bases between. There are 16 residues in the CDR3. CDR3 bases: TGTGCCAGCAGCTTCTCGGGACGTAGGAGCACAGATACGCAGTATTTT. Encoded protein: CASSFSGRRSTDTQYF.

The rearrangement links TRBV10-3 to TRBJ2-1, with D perhaps TRBD1 (6 bases). The germline V gene has CDR1 ENHRY and CDR2 SYGVKD. With 1 base removed from V and 7 bases from J, the gap between germline ends came to 14 bases. The CDR3 has 15 residues. The CDR3 DNA follows: TGTGCCATCAGTGAGTTCTTGGGGGCCAAGAATGAGCAGTTCTTC. It is translated as CAISEFLGAKNEQFF.

This clone has a handful of counts. The chain uses TRBV6-1 and TRBJ2-7; 7 positions match TRBD1. J was trimmed by 3 bases and V by 1 base; bases with no gene match: 3. The germline V gene encodes CDR1 MNHNS and CDR2 SASEGT. The CDR3 is 14 amino acids. The CDR3 loop is CASSEDRGYYEQYF. DNA of the CDR3: TGTGCCAGCAGTGAAGACAGGGGTTACTACGAGCAGTACTTC.

About this clone itself: A single base separates this from a much larger clone, so it may be a read error. The chain is built from TRBV11-1 and TRBJ2-1; D perhaps matches TRBD1 (6 bases). The CDR3 length is 16 residues. The germline V gene encodes CDR1 SGHAT and CDR2 FQDESV (reference sequence). The CDR3 DNA sequence: TGTTCCAGCGGCGCCAGCTCAGGCAGGGGTTTAGGAGAGCAGTTCTTC. Protein: CSSGASSGRGLGEQFF.

The chain has TRBV10-3 and TRBJ1-1; D gene unclear. V was pared by 2 bases and J by 9 bases, with 19 bases between. There are 15 residues in the CDR3. CDR1 and CDR2 from the germline V gene are ENHRY and SYGVKD. Here the CDR3 reads CAISETEQIKGQAFF. The CDR3 nucleotides read TGTGCCATCAGTGAGACTGAACAGATTAAAGGACAAGCTTTCTTT.

The genes are TRBV2 and TRBJ2-7; D unresolved. The closer fit of TRBJ2-5 to the DNA end suggests the J call may be wrong. From germline, CDR1 is SNHLY and CDR2 FYNNEI. This CDR3 contains 11 residues. This chain's CDR3 is CASSEQETQYF. CDR3 nucleotides: TGTGCCAGCAGTGAACAAGAGACCCAGTACTTC.

The table lists this clone with a few counts. V gene TRBV9 combines with J gene TRBJ2-5; no clear D. Trimming left V 3 bases short and J 2 bases short, with 11 bases between. Germline loops: CDR1 SGDLS, CDR2 YYNGEE. The CDR3 is made up of 14 amino acids. CDR3 in amino acids: CASSAEGTQETQYF. The CDR3 nucleotides read TGTGCCAGCAGCGCCGAAGGAACTCAAGAGACCCAGTACTTC.

The rearrangement joins TRBV18 to TRBJ1-6, with TRBD1 matching 8 bases. Germline assignment: CDR1 KGHSH and CDR2 LQKENI. This CDR3 has 14 amino acids. After removal of 3 bases from V and 10 bases from J, the junction contained 5 bases not matched to a gene. Written as DNA, the CDR3 is TGTGCCAGCTCACCGACAGGGGTAGACTCACCCCTCCACTTT. Encoded protein: CASSPTGVDSPLHF.

In its sample, this clone was seen a few times. The rearrangement joins TRBV2 to TRBJ1-2; D might be TRBD1 (5 bases). The CDR3 is 13 amino acids. Deletions cut 7 bases from V and 6 bases from J, with 15 bases between. CDR1 SNHLY and CDR2 FYNNEI come from the germline V gene. The CDR3 here is CASTFGSGNGYTF. The DNA for the CDR3 is TGTGCCAGCACATTTGGTTCAGGGAATGGCTACACCTTC.

The rearrangement uses TRBV7-3 and TRBJ2-3, with 10 bases matching TRBD1. The CDR3 is 19 residues long. Per the germline V gene, CDR1 is SGHTA and CDR2 is FQGTGA. With 1 base clipped from V and 4 bases from J, the junction kept 14 bases outside the gene matches. The CDR3 loop reads CASSLRDRGFTGGPDTQYF. In DNA form, the CDR3 reads TGTGCCAGCAGCTTAAGGGACAGGGGTTTTACAGGGGGACCAGATACGCAGTATTTT.

This clone was detected a few times. The chain uses TRBV28 and TRBJ1-3; D not resolved. In germline, CDR1 is MDHEN, CDR2 SYDVKM. The CDR3 covers 14 residues. V was shortened by 5 bases and J by 4 bases, with 12 bases between the two germline ends. The CDR3 loop reads CASSQILQGNTIYF. The CDR3 DNA reads TGTGCCAGCAGTCAAATCCTACAGGGAAACACCATATATTTT.

The rearrangement links TRBV20-1 to TRBJ2-1; no reliable D call. The CDR3 contains 12 residues. V gave up 3 bases and J gave up 8 bases, with 11 bases separating them. Germline V gives CDR1 DFQATT, CDR2 SNEGSKA (reference sequence). CDR3 bases: TGCAGTGCTAGCCCTAGGTTTGATGAGCAGTTCTTC. It is translated as CSASPRFDEQFF.

This chain links TRBV6-2 or TRBV6-3 with TRBJ2-5; the D is unclear. Per germline, CDR1 MNHEY and CDR2 SVGEGT. This CDR3 contains 13 residues. Trimming pared 8 bases from V and 7 bases from J, leaving 17 bases between. CDR3 sequence reads: CASCEVVKGTQYF. The DNA for the CDR3 is TGTGCCAGCTGTGAGGTCGTTAAAGGGACCCAGTACTTC.

This clone has more than one count but fewer than ten. This chain links TRBV6-1 with TRBJ1-1, with D perhaps matching TRBD1 (5 bases). V lost 8 bases, J lost 0 bases, and 16 bases lay in between. The germline CDR1 and CDR2 sequences are MNHNS and SASEGT. The CDR3 totals 15 residues. CDR3 residues: CASDPGQVMNTEAFF. The CDR3 DNA reads TGTGCCAGCGACCCGGGGCAGGTAATGAACACTGAAGCTTTCTTT.

The rearrangement joins TRBV5-4 to TRBJ2-3, with 8 bases that match TRBD2. Per germline, CDR1 SGHNT and CDR2 YYREEE (reference sequence). V lost 2 bases and J lost 5; bases outside the gene matches: 10. CDR3 length: 16 residues. CDR3 region: CASSLRTSWEVDTQYF. The CDR3 nucleotides read TGTGCCAGCAGCTTAAGGACTAGCTGGGAGGTAGATACGCAGTATTTT. The full variable domain, in which reference TRBV5-4 and TRBJ2-3 provide the parts outside the CDR3, is ETGVTQSPTHLIKTRGQQVTLRCSSQSGHNTVSWYQQALGQGPQFIFQYYREEENGRGNFPPRFSGLQFPNYSSELNVNALELDDSALYLCASSLRTSWEVDTQYFGPGTRLTVL.

This clone was observed many times. The chain employs TRBV4-1 and TRBJ2-5, with D perhaps TRBD2 (5 bases). V lost 0 bases and J 5 bases, leaving 10 bases between the germline ends. Germline CDR1 MGHRA, CDR2 YSYEKL. This CDR3 is built from 14 residues. The CDR3 DNA follows: TGCGCCAGCAGCCAAGACGGGCGGAGGGAGACCCAGTACTTC. Residues: CASSQDGRRETQYF.

This clone has at least ten counts. CDR3 nucleotide sequence: TGTGCCAGCAGCCAAGATCTCGGGGGGACTGAAGCTTTCTTT. Translation gives CASSQDLGGTEAFF. V and J are TRBV3-1 and TRBJ1-1; TRBD1 is a possible D gene (5 bases). This CDR3 spans 14 amino acids. Germline V gene data show CDR1 as LGHDT and CDR2 as YNNKEL (reference sequence). The V end lost 0 bases, the J end lost 5 bases, and 10 bases lay between the germline ends.

This clone was counted between two and nine times. The rearrangement uses TRBV6-1 and TRBJ2-1; tentatively, D is TRBD1 (6 bases). Germline values: CDR1 MNHNS, CDR2 SASEGT. The CDR3 extends over 14 amino acids. V dropped 10 bases and J dropped 8 bases, with 21 bases sitting between them. Written as DNA, the CDR3 is TGTGCCACCAAGAGTCAGGGGCCCTCGGATGAGCAGTTCTTC. It encodes CATKSQGPSDEQFF.

J is TRBJ1-6 and V is TRBV28; D may be TRBD1 (5 bases). This CDR3 region has 16 residues. Trimming pared 3 bases from V and 9 bases from J, leaving 18 bases between. The V gene's germline CDR1 is MDHEN and CDR2 SYDVKM. The CDR3 protein is CASSFSLGEIGSPLHF. The CDR3 DNA sequence: TGTGCCAGCAGTTTCTCTTTGGGGGAGATTGGTTCACCCCTCCACTTT.

This clone was picked up one time. The chain recombines TRBV30 with TRBJ1-2, with no clear D. Trimming cost V 5 bases and J 4 bases, with 11 bases left between them. The CDR3 spans 12 residues. Germline CDR1 reads GTSNPN; CDR2 reads SVGIG (reference sequence). The CDR3 DNA sequence: TGTGCCTGGGGTATGGGGATCTATGGCTACACCTTC. Amino acids: CAWGMGIYGYTF.

In its sample, this clone ranks as medium-sized. The CDR3 nucleotides are TGTGCCAGCAGCGGATATAATCAGCCCCAGCATTTT. Translated, it gives CASSGYNQPQHF. V is TRBV2 and J is TRBJ1-5, with D hard to call. This CDR3 region has 12 residues. The V and J ends lost 6 bases and 4 bases respectively, with 7 bases between them. Per the germline V gene, CDR1 is SNHLY and CDR2 is FYNNEI.

This clone has more than one count but fewer than ten. The chain has TRBV19 and TRBJ2-1, with 9 bases identical to TRBD2. Germline CDR1 and CDR2: LNHDA and SQIVND (reference sequence). Trimming took 8 bases from V and 8 from J; bases not matched to a gene: 7. The CDR3 sequence is 13 residues long. CDR3: CASGTSTVDEQFF. DNA for the CDR3: TGTGCCAGTGGGACTAGCACCGTCGATGAGCAGTTCTTC.

This clone came up many times. V usage is TRBV10-3 and J usage is TRBJ1-3; unclear D gene. CDR3 length: 13 amino acids. Trimming left V 5 bases short and J 4 bases short, with 9 bases between. Germline V lookup: CDR1 ENHRY, CDR2 SYGVKD. In DNA, the CDR3 is TGTGCCATCAGTCGGGGTGAAGGAAACACCATATATTTT. It translates to CAISRGEGNTIYF.

The genes are TRBV7-3 and TRBJ1-6; no reliable D call. The V end lost 4 bases, the J end lost 5 bases, and 6 bases lay between the germline ends. Germline CDR1 reads SGHTA; CDR2 reads FQGTGA. This CDR3 spans 13 amino acids. CDR3 in amino acids: CASSSQNNSPLHF. The CDR3 coding sequence is TGTGCCAGCAGCTCCCAAAATAATTCACCCCTCCACTTT.

In its sample, this clone was seen many times. The rearrangement joins TRBV9 to TRBJ1-1; weak D call: TRBD1 (5 bases). Deletions cut 0 bases from V and 4 bases from J, with 7 bases between. Germline values: CDR1 SGDLS, CDR2 YYNGEE. The CDR3 contains 13 residues. The CDR3 nucleotides read TGTGCCAGCAGCGTAGGTGGGACCACTGAAGCTTTCTTT. Translating gives CASSVGGTTEAFF. Looking up the rest from reference TRBV9 and TRBJ1-1 gives the full variable domain: DSGVTQTPKHLITATGQRVTLRCSPRSGDLSVYWYQQSLDQGLQFLIQYYNGEERAKGNILERFSAQQFPDLHSELNLSSLELGDSALYFCASSVGGTTEAFFGQGTRLTVV.

This clone was detected ten times or more. The chain combines TRBV20-1 with TRBJ1-2; D gene ambiguous. Germline CDR1 reads DFQATT; CDR2 reads SNEGSKA (reference sequence). V gave up 0 bases and J gave up 5 bases, with 10 bases separating them. CDR3 length: 13 amino acids. CDR3 sequence (DNA): TGCAGTGCTAGAGATCACACCAAGTATGGCTACACCTTC. It encodes CSARDHTKYGYTF.

This clone was counted between two and nine times. The chain recombines TRBV18 with TRBJ2-7, with 13 bases lining up with TRBD2. This CDR3 is built from 20 residues. J lost 2 bases, V lost 4 bases, and 17 bases had no gene match. CDR1 and CDR2 (germline): KGHSH, LQKENI. CDR3 amino acids: CASSLKGGSGLAGPTYEQYF. Written as DNA, the CDR3 is TGTGCCAGCTCACTCAAAGGGGGGTCGGGACTAGCGGGACCTACCTACGAGCAGTACTTC.

This clone showed up many times. The chain joins TRBV9 to TRBJ1-6; D remains unclear. CDR1 and CDR2 from the germline V gene are SGDLS and YYNGEE. Trimming removed 0 bases from V and 0 bases from J, with 7 bases in between. The CDR3 is 16 residues long. The CDR3: CASSVGSSSYNSPLHF. CDR3 nucleotides: TGTGCCAGCAGCGTAGGGAGCAGCTCCTATAATTCACCCCTCCACTTT.

This clone appeared many times. This rearrangement joins TRBV7-2 to TRBJ2-1; 7 nucleotides align to TRBD1. Trimming removed 7 bases from V and 1 base from J; junction bases left unmatched: 10. Germline CDR1 and CDR2: SGHTA and FQGNSA. This CDR3 region has 16 residues. CDR3 nucleotides: TGTGCCAGCACCCCCCAAGGGGGCCGATCCTACAATGAGCAGTTCTTC. It yields the protein CASTPQGGRSYNEQFF. The full variable domain, with the rest looked up from reference TRBV7-2 and TRBJ2-1, is GAGVSQSPSNKVTEKGKDVELRCDPISGHTALYWYRQSLGQGLEFLIYFQGNSAPDKSGLPSDRFSAERTGGSVSTLTIQRTQQEDSAVYLCASTPQGGRSYNEQFFGPGTRLTVL.